This record covers a single T cell receptor (beta chain). The antigen is undetermined. This sample was taken from a study of response to subunit inactivated influenza vaccine. Notes on the study in general: Authors suggested each seasonal influenza vaccination recruits few new T cells.

TCRdb itself ran the RT-PCR reads through MiXCR, one entry per CDR3 protein. Among 550,000 to 600,000 distinct CDR3 sequences listed, 12% were seen once. This CDR3 has 14 amino acids. The germline V and J ends were trimmed by 0 bases and 8 bases, with 12 bases remaining between them. CDR1 is SGHRS, CDR2 YFSETQ, per germline. The specimen comprised PBMCs from blood, sampled on the day of vaccination. The chain has TRBV5-1 and TRBJ2-1; no clear D. The clonotype comes from a man aged 50 or older who received an inactivated influenza vaccine. CDR3 sequence: CASSLGPGRDEQFF. CDR3 coding DNA: TGCGCCAGCAGCTTGGGCCCCGGCCGCGATGAGCAGTTCTTC.